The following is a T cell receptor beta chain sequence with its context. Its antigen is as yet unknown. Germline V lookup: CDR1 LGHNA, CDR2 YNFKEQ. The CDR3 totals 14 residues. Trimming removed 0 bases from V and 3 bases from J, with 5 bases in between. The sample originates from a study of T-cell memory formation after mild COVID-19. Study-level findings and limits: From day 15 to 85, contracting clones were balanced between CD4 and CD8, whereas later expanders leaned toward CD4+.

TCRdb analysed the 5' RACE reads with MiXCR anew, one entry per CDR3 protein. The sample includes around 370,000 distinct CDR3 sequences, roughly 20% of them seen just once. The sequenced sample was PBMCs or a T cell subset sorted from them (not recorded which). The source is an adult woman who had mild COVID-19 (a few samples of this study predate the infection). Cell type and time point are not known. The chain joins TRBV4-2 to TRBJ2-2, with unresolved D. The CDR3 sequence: CASSQDRYTGELFF. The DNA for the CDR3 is TGTGCCAGCAGCCAAGATCGGTACACCGGGGAGCTGTTTTTT.